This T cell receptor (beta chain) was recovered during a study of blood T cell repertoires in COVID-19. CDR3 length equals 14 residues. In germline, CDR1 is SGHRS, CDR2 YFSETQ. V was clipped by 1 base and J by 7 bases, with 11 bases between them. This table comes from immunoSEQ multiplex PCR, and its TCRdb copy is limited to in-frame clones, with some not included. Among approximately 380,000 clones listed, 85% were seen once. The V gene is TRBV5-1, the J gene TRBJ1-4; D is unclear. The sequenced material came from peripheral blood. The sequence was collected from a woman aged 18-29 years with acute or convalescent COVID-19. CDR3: CASSLTNPAEKLFF. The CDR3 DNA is TGCGCCAGCAGCTTGACAAATCCTGCTGAAAAACTGTTTTTT.